This TCR beta chain was identified in a study of tumor-infiltrating lymphocytes in primary liver carcinoma. The study extracted blood RNA from unsorted whole blood and also extracted germline DNA. With a constant-region primer, TCR beta cDNA was made from around 520 ng of total RNA. Three nested multiplex PCR rounds of slightly modified ARM-PCR generated TCR beta libraries. Amplification in the first two PCR rounds was performed using TRBV1-TRBV30 forward primers and a C-beta reverse primer for approximately 10 cycles each. Using its own MiXCR run on the multiplex PCR reads, TCRdb lists one record per CDR3 protein. The repertoire holds about 310,000 distinct CDR3 sequences, with around 50% as singletons. V shed 6 bases and J 6 bases; nucleotides not matched to a gene: 17. The CDR3 length is 16 residues. Germline CDR1 is SGHDN and CDR2 is FVKESK.

The sequencing sample was made of peripheral blood. The chain has TRBV14 and TRBJ2-7, with 7 bases that match TRBD2. The receptor comes from a woman in her 30s with primary liver carcinoma and hepatitis B virus infection. The CDR3 protein is CASSRGGAGPWREQYF. In nucleotides, the CDR3 is TGTGCCAGCAGTCGCGGGGGAGCCGGGCCCTGGCGCGAGCAGTACTTC.